These T cell receptor beta chains were read from a single sample in a study of OX40 agonist ivuxolimab in advanced cancers. Produced via immunoSEQ multiplex PCR; TCRdb's table is partial and in-frame only. The top ten clones hold 0.45% to 0.6% of a sample with some 43,000 clones, around 89% of them seen once. The sequencing here drew on CD4+ or CD8+ T cells sorted from blood, taken in a trial of the OX40 agonist ivuxolimab. These receptors came from an adult with an advanced solid tumor such as melanoma, head and neck, liver or kidney cancer. CDR3s include the opening cysteine and the closing phenylalanine or tryptophan. D genes are given only for firm matches. The size field is filled for only some rows; it gives once, few, many or a size class.

j_call d_call v_call clone_size cdr3_nt cdr3_aa
TRBJ1-5 . TRBV19 . TGTGCCAGTAGCCAGTCGGGGGGAAATCAGCCCCAGCATTTT CASSQSGGNQPQHF
TRBJ2-5 TRBD1 TRBV7-7 . TGTGCTAGCAGCTTGGGACAGAAAGAGACCCAGTACTTC CASSLGQKETQYF
TRBJ2-7 . TRBV4-1 . TGCGCCAGCAGCCCCCGGGCCGTCAACCCTTACGAGCAGTACTTC CASSPRAVNPYEQYF
TRBJ1-1 . TRBV5-5 . TGTGCCAGCGAAATATCGATCGGGATCACTGAAGCTTTCTTT CASEISIGITEAFF
TRBJ2-3 TRBD2 TRBV7-8 . TGTGCCAGCAGCTCCATCACCCCGGGACTAGCGGGCACAGATACGCAGTATTTT CASSSITPGLAGTDTQYF
TRBJ1-5 TRBD1 TRBV9 . TGTGCCAGCAGCTCAACCCCAGGGGGTTCCAATCAGCCCCAGCATTTT CASSSTPGGSNQPQHF
TRBJ1-1 . TRBV10-3 . TGTGCCATCAGTGAGTCGAGCAGGGGTCGTGAAGCTTTCTTT CAISESSRGREAFF
TRBJ2-7 TRBD1 TRBV7-6 . TGTGCCAGCAGCTTAGCGATCGACTCCGGGACAGGGGAGGGGTACGAGCAGTACTTC CASSLAIDSGTGEGYEQYF
TRBJ1-2 TRBD1 TRBV5-4 . TGTGCCAGCAGCTTGGGGGGGACAGGCGCTAACTATGGCTACACCTTC CASSLGGTGANYGYTF
TRBJ1-2 TRBD1 TRBV11-1 . TGTGCCAGCAGCTTGGACAGGGGTCCTACCGGTGGCTACACCTTC CASSLDRGPTGGYTF
TRBJ2-7 TRBD2 TRBV5-1 . TGCGCCAGCAGCTTTTTAGCGGGTTCCCGCTACGAGCAGTACTTC CASSFLAGSRYEQYF
TRBJ1-1 . TRBV10-3 . TGTGCCATCAGGATCGAGATGGGCACTGAAGCTTTCTTT CAIRIEMGTEAFF
TRBJ2-5 . TRBV5-1 . TGCGCCAGCAGCTTTCCCGGGGAGACCCAGTACTTC CASSFPGETQYF
TRBJ2-7 . TRBV6-5 . TGTGCCAGCACGCAGAGTATAATCTCCTACGAGCAGTACTTC CASTQSIISYEQYF
TRBJ2-7 . TRBV28 . TGTGCCAGCACTCGCTTTAGGACTACTTCCGAGCAGTACTTC CASTRFRTTSEQYF
TRBJ2-5 . TRBV6-5 . TGTGCCAGCAGGACCTCGGGGGAGACCCAGTACTTC CASRTSGETQYF
TRBJ2-2 . TRBV6-5 . TGTGCCAGCAGATCCGACAGGAACACCGGGGAGCTGTTTTTT CASRSDRNTGELFF
TRBJ1-2 . TRBV5-6 . TGTGCCAGCAACACTCGGACGGGCGGCGGCTACACCTTC CASNTRTGGGYTF
TRBJ1-1 . TRBV20-1 . TGCAGTGCCGAAAGGGACACTGAAGCTTTCTTT CSAERDTEAFF
TRBJ2-5 TRBD1 TRBV11-2 . TGTGCCAGCAGCCCTGGGACAGACTACCAAGAGACCCAGTACTTC CASSPGTDYQETQYF
TRBJ1-4 . TRBV5-5 once TGTGCCAGCAGCTGGTCGGTGTCGGGAGGAGGGAATGAAAAACTGTTTTTT CASSWSVSGGGNEKLFF
TRBJ1-1 TRBD1 TRBV7-3 . TGTGCCAGCAGCATCGGGACAGGGGGCGTCACTGAAGCTTTCTTT CASSIGTGGVTEAFF
TRBJ2-1 . TRBV9 . TGTGCCAGCAGCGTAGATAGCTCCTACAATGAGCAGTTCTTC CASSVDSSYNEQFF
TRBJ1-2 . TRBV5-4 . TGTGCCAGCAGCCCCCGACAGGTTCCCAACTATGGCTACACCTTC CASSPRQVPNYGYTF
TRBJ1-5 . TRBV30 . TGTGCCTGGAGTGCGGGGGCTCCGGCGAGCAATCAGCCCCAGCATTTT CAWSAGAPASNQPQHF
TRBJ1-1 . TRBV19 few TGTGCCAGTAGTATAGGGACAGTGCCCTCGGCTTTCTTT CASSIGTVPSAFF
TRBJ1-2 . TRBV11-3 . TGTGCCAGCAGCGCTACAGGGAATAACTATGGCTACACCTTC CASSATGNNYGYTF
TRBJ2-5 . TRBV7-6 . TGTGCCAGCAGCCTGGGCCCTGGCGGGACCCAGTACTTC CASSLGPGGTQYF
TRBJ2-7 . TRBV7-9 . TGTGCCAGCAGCTTGGGGACAACCTACGAGCAGTACTTC CASSLGTTYEQYF